These 14 T cell receptor beta chains were all obtained from the same sample, sequenced in a study of T cell responses to AZD1222 COVID-19 vaccine (dated by TCRdb to the early 2020s). This specimen's time point label, per the study, means: about 28 days (+/-7) after the second vaccine dose. Library preparation used the immunoSEQ multiplex PCR assay. Held by TCRdb, this immuneACCESS table contains in-frame sequences only and omits some clones. Under half of the omission traces to an unresolved V gene where checked; the cause of the rest is unknown. Recorded for this sample are some 180,000 clones; approximately 91% of them occurred a single time. The biggest ten clones account for 1.5% to 2% of the sample. The source was peripheral blood, collected 28 days after the second AZD1222 dose. These receptor sequences come from an adult who received the AZD1222 COVID-19 vaccine.

The CDR3: CASSKVEGLSYNEQFF. CDR3 sequence (DNA): TGTGCCAGCAGCAAAGTCGAAGGGTTAAGCTACAATGAGCAGTTCTTC. The V and J genes are TRBV21-1 and TRBJ2-1. TRBV21-1 is a pseudogene segment. The CDR3 is 16 residues long.

The chain joins TRBV7-3 to TRBJ1-1; 9 bases match TRBD1. The CDR3 is 15 residues long. Unmatched junction bases numbered 3, after V lost 0 bases and J lost 4 bases. Germline V gives CDR1 SGHTA, CDR2 FQGTGA. The CDR3 DNA reads as TGTGCCAGCAGCTTAACGGGACAGGGCGGCACTGAAGCTTTCTTT. As protein: CASSLTGQGGTEAFF.

The genes are TRBV18 and TRBJ2-3; 7 nucleotides line up with TRBD2. CDR1 and CDR2 (germline): KGHSH, LQKENI. V trimming: 1 base; J trimming: 6 bases; junction bases outside the gene matches: 7. The CDR3 is made up of 15 amino acids. CDR3 nucleotide sequence: TGTGCCAGCTCACCACGGCGCGGGGGAACTGATACGCAGTATTTT. Translated, it gives CASSPRRGGTDTQYF.

The chain joins TRBV30 to TRBJ1-4; 7 bases map to TRBD1. The CDR3 consists of 15 residues. CDR1 is GTSNPN, CDR2 SVGIG, per germline (reference sequence). V lost 4 bases, J lost 6 bases, and 11 bases stayed unmatched. Here the CDR3 DNA reads TGTGCCTGGAAAAAGAAGGGGGCGCGAGATGAAAAACTGTTTTTT. Protein product: CAWKKKGARDEKLFF. Full variable domain (remainder filled in from reference TRBV30 and TRBJ1-4): SQTIHQWPATLVQPVGSPLSLECTVEGTSNPNLYWYRQAAGRGLQLLFYSVGIGQISSEVPQNLSASRPQDRQFILSSKKLLLSDSGFYLCAWKKKGARDEKLFFGSGTQLSVL.

This chain uses TRBV29-1 with TRBJ2-1; 16 bases are shared with TRBD2. The V segment lost 4 bases and the J segment 2 bases; nucleotides outside the gene matches: 11. The CDR3 loop spans 19 amino acids. Germline V lookup: CDR1 SQVTM, CDR2 ANQGSEA. The CDR3, as DNA: TGCAGCGTTGGGGCTTCCGGGACTAGCGGGAGGGCCCCCTACAATGAGCAGTTCTTC. It encodes CSVGASGTSGRAPYNEQFF.

This chain uses TRBV9 with TRBJ1-3; D remains unclear. This CDR3 region has 16 residues. Trimming left V 3 bases short and J 2 bases short, with 15 bases between. Germline-derived CDR1 and CDR2 are SGDLS and YYNGEE. In DNA form, the CDR3 reads TGTGCCAGCAGCGCCGAGACGAGGATTGCTGGAAACACCATATATTTT. Protein sequence: CASSAETRIAGNTIYF.

The chain has TRBV19 and TRBJ1-5, with D tentatively TRBD1 (6 bases). This CDR3 contains 20 residues. V lost 2 bases and J 2 bases, leaving 25 bases between the germline ends. CDR1 and CDR2 (germline): LNHDA, SQIVND (reference sequence). The CDR3 loop is CASSIYKGDTLRRRNQPQHF. The CDR3 region has the DNA TGTGCCAGTAGTATATATAAGGGGGACACATTACGACGGCGCAATCAGCCCCAGCATTTT. Variable domain in full (rest from reference TRBV19 and TRBJ1-5): DGGITQSPKYLFRKEGQNVTLSCEQNLNHDAMYWYRQDPGQGLRLIYYSQIVNDFQKGDIAEGYSVSREKKESFPLTVTSAQKNPTAFYLCASSIYKGDTLRRRNQPQHFGDGTRLSIL.

J is TRBJ2-3 and V is TRBV2, with D possibly matching TRBD2 (6 bases). Germline values: CDR1 SNHLY, CDR2 FYNNEI. This CDR3 region has 15 residues. V shed 5 bases and J shed 0 bases, with 12 bases lying between them. Written as DNA, the CDR3 is TGTGCCAGCAGTCAACTAGCTGGCAGCACAGATACGCAGTATTTT. Its translation: CASSQLAGSTDTQYF.

A single count supports this clone. The chain combines TRBV6-5 with TRBJ2-5, with 10 bases fitting TRBD2. J lost 10 bases, V lost 0 bases, and 11 bases had no gene match. CDR3 length: 16 amino acids. The germline V gene encodes CDR1 MNHEY and CDR2 SVGAGI. The CDR3 here is CASSYSGQRGGRGQYF. CDR3 nucleotides: TGTGCCAGCAGTTACTCGGGGCAGCGGGGGGGCCGTGGCCAGTACTTC.

The V gene is TRBV12-5, the J gene TRBJ2-3; TRBD1 is a possible D gene (6 bases). The CDR3 loop spans 14 amino acids. Per germline, CDR1 LGHNT and CDR2 FRNRAP. Trimming left V 5 bases short and J 4 bases short, with 13 bases between. This CDR3 is CASGQTGIPDTQYF. The CDR3 DNA reads as TGTGCTAGTGGTCAAACAGGGATTCCAGATACGCAGTATTTT.

This clone was seen only a few times. The J gene is TRBJ1-2, the V gene TRBV30; 10 bases line up with TRBD1. V was clipped by 4 bases and J by 8 bases; unmatched bases: 10. There are 14 residues in the CDR3. Germline V lookup: CDR1 GTSNPN, CDR2 SVGIG (reference sequence). CDR3: CAWKPGQGQEGYTF. CDR3 nucleotide sequence: TGTGCCTGGAAACCGGGACAGGGGCAAGAAGGCTACACCTTC.

This clone showed up just a few times. This CDR3 is CASSGGHEMNEKLFF. The CDR3 DNA follows: TGTGCCAGCAGCGGCGGACATGAGATGAATGAAAAACTGTTTTTT. The chain recombines TRBV9 with TRBJ1-4; maybe TRBD1 (5 bases). The V gene's germline CDR1 is SGDLS and CDR2 YYNGEE. V lost 3 bases to trimming and J lost 5 bases, with 14 bases between them. CDR3 length equals 15 residues. The whole variable domain, remainder taken from reference TRBV9 and TRBJ1-4, is DSGVTQTPKHLITATGQRVTLRCSPRSGDLSVYWYQQSLDQGLQFLIQYYNGEERAKGNILERFSAQQFPDLHSELNLSSLELGDSALYFCASSGGHEMNEKLFFGSGTQLSVL.

This chain links TRBV7-8 with TRBJ1-3; D remains ambiguous. This CDR3 has 16 residues. Germline-derived CDR1 and CDR2 are SGHVS and FQNEAQ. V was cut by 5 bases and J by 0 bases, with 14 bases left in between. The DNA of the CDR3 is TGTGCCAGCAGCAAGCAATCAGAGAACTCTGGAAACACCATATATTTT. It is translated as CASSKQSENSGNTIYF.

V usage is TRBV30 and J usage is TRBJ1-4; D remains ambiguous. The CDR3 length is 14 residues. Trimming took off 3 bases at V and 8 bases at J, with 16 bases between the two ends. Germline V gene sequence: CDR1 GTSNPN, CDR2 SVGIG (reference sequence). CDR3 bases: TGTGCCTGGAGACCCCATCCTAACGGGGAAAAACTGTTTTTT. Encoded protein: CAWRPHPNGEKLFF.